Listed here are 24 T cell receptor beta chains from one sample, sequenced in a study of response to subunit inactivated influenza vaccine. Each CDR3 protein gets one entry after TCRdb re-called the RT-PCR reads with MiXCR. The sample has 150,000 to 200,000 distinct CDR3 sequences, approximately 12% seen once; the top ten hold approximately 30%. The sample also formed part of further work on T cells expressing NK-cell markers. That paper states: It was by 5'RACE template switching with UMIs that TCR beta cDNA was made.

Here the sequenced sample was CD8+ T cells sorted from PBMCs, taken roughly 12 days after vaccination. These receptors were taken from a man over 45 who received an inactivated influenza vaccine.

The sample holds a few counts of this clonotype. The gene calls are TRBV28 and TRBJ2-5; 9 bases fit TRBD2. From germline, CDR1 is MDHEN and CDR2 SYDVKM. Trimming took 4 bases from V and 3 from J; bases not matched to a gene: 9. CDR3 length equals 16 residues. The CDR3 region has the DNA TGTGCCAGCAGTTCACGGCTGGGACTAGCAGAAGAGACCCAGTACTTC. It translates to CASSSRLGLAEETQYF.

The CDR3 DNA is TGTGCCAGCAGGCGGCTAGCGGGATACGAGGAGACCCAGTACTTC. Translation gives CASRRLAGYEETQYF. The genes are TRBV21-1 and TRBJ2-5; whether TRBD2, the table's D call, matches the DNA was not checked. TRBV21-1 corresponds to a pseudogene. CDR3 length: 15 amino acids.

This clonotype was observed a few times. V gene TRBV7-6 combines with J gene TRBJ2-7; 9 bases match TRBD2. There are 16 residues in the CDR3. J gave up 4 bases and V 2 bases, and 9 bases lay outside the gene matches. The germline gives CDR1 SGHVS, CDR2 FNYEAQ. The CDR3 coding sequence is TGTGCCAGCAGCTTATTAGCGGGAGCGGTTCCTTACGAGCAGTACTTC. Translated, it gives CASSLLAGAVPYEQYF.

This clonotype was counted between two and nine times. The rearrangement joins TRBV20-1 to TRBJ2-3; 10 bases map to TRBD1. CDR3 length: 13 amino acids. Germline V gene lookup returns CDR1 DFQATT and CDR2 SNEGSKA (reference sequence). Trimming at V came to 6 bases and at J to 3 bases, leaving 3 bases not matched to a gene. CDR3 region: CSADRGLTDTQYF. CDR3 sequence (DNA): TGCAGTGCCGACAGGGGGCTGACAGATACGCAGTATTTT.

This clonotype was seen more than once but under ten times. The chain combines TRBV6-1 with TRBJ2-4; 7 nucleotides agree with TRBD2. Germline CDR1 and CDR2: MNHNS and SASEGT. The CDR3 is 16 amino acids. J was trimmed by 3 bases and V by 1 base; bases with no gene match: 6. CDR3 DNA sequence: TGTGCCAGCAGTGAAGGGGGAGGGTTCGTCAAAAACATTCAGTACTTC. This encodes CASSEGGGFVKNIQYF.

Note on this clonotype: This may be a read error, as it is one base from a much larger clone. This chain joins TRBV5-5 and TRBJ2-3; D call uncertain. CDR1 SGHKS and CDR2 YYEKEE come from the germline V gene (reference sequence). The CDR3 sequence is 17 residues long. V shed 1 base and J shed 10 bases, with 25 bases lying between them. CDR3 amino acids: CASSLRGFGSPGDAQYF. CDR3 coding DNA: TGTGCCAGCAGCTTGAGAGGATTTGGGTCCCCAGGCGATGCGCAGTATTTT.

Only a few counts were recorded for this clonotype. CDR3 coding DNA: TGCGCCAGCAGCCAAGCATCCGGGTTTAACAATGAGCAGTTCTTC. It encodes CASSQASGFNNEQFF. The rearrangement links TRBV4-3 to TRBJ2-1; D remains unclear. Germline loops: CDR1 LGHNA, CDR2 YSLEER. The CDR3 is 15 amino acids. V was pared by 1 base and J by 5 bases, with 12 bases between.

This rearrangement joins TRBV27 to TRBJ2-2; maybe TRBD1 (5 bases). V was clipped by 2 bases and J by 5 bases, with 6 bases between them. The CDR3 length is 13 residues. Germline CDR1 MNHEY, CDR2 SMNVEV (reference sequence). The CDR3 region is CASSLQGTGELFF. The CDR3 DNA reads TGTGCCAGCAGTTTACAGGGAACCGGGGAGCTGTTTTTT.

This clonotype was detected ten times or more. CDR3 amino acids: CASSPIYTEAFF. For the CDR3, the DNA is TGTGCCAGCAGTCCTATATACACTGAAGCTTTCTTT. This chain uses TRBV28 with TRBJ1-1; D is unresolved. The CDR3 consists of 12 residues. Germline CDR1 reads MDHEN; CDR2 reads SYDVKM. Deletions cut 5 bases from V and 3 bases from J, with 7 bases between.

This clonotype turned up a few times. The chain uses TRBV5-5 and TRBJ2-5; possibly TRBD1 for D (5 bases). CDR3 size: 14 residues. Germline CDR1 is SGHKS and CDR2 is YYEKEE (reference sequence). Trimming left V 0 bases short and J 5 bases short, with 11 bases between. CDR3 coding DNA: TGTGCCAGCAGCTTGGAAGGGGTCGCGGAGACCCAGTACTTC. This encodes CASSLEGVAETQYF.

This clonotype was detected a few times. The chain is built from TRBV7-9 and TRBJ2-3; 8 nucleotides align to TRBD1. The CDR3 spans 15 residues. Germline CDR1 is SEHNR and CDR2 is FQNEAQ (reference sequence). V lost 6 bases, J lost 1 base, and 6 bases stayed unmatched. Here the CDR3 reads CASSDRGWRTDTQYF. The CDR3 bases are TGTGCCAGCAGTGACAGGGGTTGGCGCACAGATACGCAGTATTTT. Drawing the rest from reference TRBV7-9 and TRBJ2-3, the complete variable domain is DTGVSQNPRHKITKRGQNVTFRCDPISEHNRLYWYRQTLGQGPEFLTYFQNEAQLEKSRLLSDRFSAERPKGSFSTLEIQRTEQGDSAMYLCASSDRGWRTDTQYFGPGTRLTVL.

This clonotype has at least ten counts. The chain recombines TRBV12-3 or TRBV12-4 with TRBJ2-3; TRBD1 agrees at 7 bases. The CDR3 is made up of 14 amino acids. With 6 bases clipped from V and 0 bases from J, the junction kept 3 bases outside the gene matches. CDR3 protein: CASRAQGSTDTQYF. DNA of the CDR3: TGTGCCAGCAGGGCACAGGGGAGCACAGATACGCAGTATTTT.

This clonotype was detected a few times. This chain's CDR3 is CASSEAVTGDSYEQYF. CDR3 in DNA: TGTGCCAGCAGTGAAGCCGTGACAGGGGATTCCTACGAGCAGTACTTC. The chain uses TRBV6-1 and TRBJ2-7, with 8 positions matching TRBD1. The CDR3 runs to 16 residues. Germline CDR1 MNHNS, CDR2 SASEGT. J gave up 1 base and V 0 bases, and 5 bases lay outside the gene matches.

In its sample, this clonotype was seen a few times. The chain employs TRBV27 and TRBJ1-1, with D unclear. The V gene lost 2 bases and the J gene lost 4 bases, with 8 bases spanning the gap. Germline values: CDR1 MNHEY, CDR2 SMNVEV (reference sequence). This CDR3 has 13 residues. CDR3 protein: CASSLARSTEAFF. In nucleotides, the CDR3 is TGTGCCAGCAGTTTAGCACGGTCCACTGAAGCTTTCTTT.

This clonotype has a count of ten or more. The rearrangement links TRBV14 to TRBJ2-7; 7 positions agree with TRBD1. There are 13 residues in the CDR3. Unmatched junction bases numbered 4, after V lost 1 base and J lost 7 bases. The V gene's germline CDR1 is SGHDN and CDR2 FVKESK. The CDR3: CASSQVAGGEQYF. The DNA of the CDR3 is TGTGCCAGCAGCCAAGTCGCAGGGGGTGAGCAGTACTTC.

This clonotype turned up a few times. The chain employs TRBV11-3 and TRBJ2-2, with 9 bases fitting TRBD1. The germline CDR1 and CDR2 sequences are SGHNT and YENEEA. This CDR3 contains 15 residues. V lost 5 bases and J lost 6; bases outside the gene matches: 7. The CDR3 protein is CASSLGQGGAGELFF. CDR3 nucleotide sequence: TGTGCCAGCAGCCTGGGACAGGGAGGCGCCGGGGAGCTGTTTTTT. Full variable domain (outside the CDR3, taken from reference TRBV11-3 and TRBJ2-2): EAGVVQSPRYKIIEKKQPVAFWCNPISGHNTLYWYLQNLGQGPELLIRYENEEAVDDSQLPKDRFSAERLKGVDSTLKIQPAELGDSAVYLCASSLGQGGAGELFFGEGSRLTVL.

The chain links TRBV25-1 to TRBJ2-1; D gene unclear. Germline V CDR1 and CDR2: MGHDK, SYGVNS. The CDR3 length is 12 residues. Trimming removed 2 bases at V and 2 bases at J, with 1 base between. CDR3 DNA sequence: TGTGCCAGCAGTGAAGCCTACAATGAGCAGTTCTTC. It specifies CASSEAYNEQFF.

The rearrangement uses TRBV10-3 and TRBJ1-2; 12 bases are shared with TRBD1. Germline assignment: CDR1 ENHRY and CDR2 SYGVKD. The CDR3 length is 15 residues. J lost 3 bases, V lost 7 bases, and 6 bases had no gene match. The CDR3 loop reads CAITGTGGIDYGYTF. CDR3 in DNA: TGTGCCATCACCGGGACAGGGGGCATAGACTATGGCTACACCTTC.

The V and J genes are TRBV28 and TRBJ2-2, with D tentatively TRBD2 (6 bases). CDR1 is MDHEN, CDR2 SYDVKM, per germline. V was trimmed by 5 bases and J by 4 bases, leaving 11 bases between them. This CDR3 has 14 residues. CDR3: CASSATSFTGELFF. The DNA for the CDR3 is TGTGCCAGCAGTGCGACTAGTTTCACCGGGGAGCTGTTTTTT.

The chain uses TRBV7-9 and TRBJ1-2; possible D gene TRBD1, 5 bases. This CDR3 comprises 15 residues. Germline CDR1 reads SEHNR; CDR2 reads FQNEAQ (reference sequence). Deletions cut 4 bases from V and 4 bases from J, with 16 bases between. The CDR3 DNA sequence: TGTGCCAGCAGCTCGAAAGACAGAGGGATCTATGGCTACACCTTC. This translates into CASSSKDRGIYGYTF.

This clonotype was counted between two and nine times. The chain is built from TRBV7-9 and TRBJ2-7, with 8 positions matching TRBD1. This CDR3 contains 12 residues. Germline V gene data show CDR1 as SEHNR and CDR2 as FQNEAQ (reference sequence). Germline trimming cut 5 bases from V and 5 bases from J; bases unmatched to any gene: 2. The CDR3 coding sequence is TGTGCCAGCAGCACGGACAGGGACGAGCAGTACTTC. It translates to CASSTDRDEQYF.

The rearrangement joins TRBV4-3 to TRBJ2-7; TRBD2 matches 9 bases. The CDR3 length is 16 residues. CDR1 and CDR2 (germline): LGHNA, YSLEER. The V and J ends lost 1 base and 5 bases, in that order; junction bases with no gene match: 9. Here the CDR3 DNA reads TGCGCCAGCAGCCAAGGACTAGCGGAGGGGGTGAACGAGCAGTACTTC. It specifies CASSQGLAEGVNEQYF.

In its sample, this clonotype was seen many times. This chain joins TRBV28 and TRBJ2-1; unclear D gene. This CDR3 comprises 10 residues. With 5 bases removed from V and 6 bases from J, the gap between germline ends came to 2 bases. The germline V gene encodes CDR1 MDHEN and CDR2 SYDVKM. This CDR3 is CASSTNEQFF. The DNA of the CDR3 is TGTGCCAGCAGTACCAATGAGCAGTTCTTC.

This clonotype was detected a few times. The V gene is TRBV28, the J gene TRBJ1-3; weak D call: TRBD1 (6 bases). V was pared by 5 bases and J by 4 bases, with 15 bases between. Germline lookup yields CDR1 MDHEN and CDR2 SYDVKM. This CDR3 contains 15 residues. The CDR3 bases are TGTGCCAGCAGTCCTCGGCCAGGGGCCGGAAACACCATATATTTT. Amino acids: CASSPRPGAGNTIYF.